This T cell receptor beta chain was sequenced for a study of blood T cell repertoires in COVID-19. The protocol was immunoSEQ multiplex PCR, while the TCRdb copy is restricted to in-frame clones and leaves out a portion. Found here are roughly 120,000 clones, approximately 90% of them singletons; the top ten hold almost 8.5%. Looked up from germline, CDR1 is SGHRS and CDR2 is YFSETQ. The CDR3 runs 15 residues. V lost 4 bases and J lost 7; bases outside the gene matches: 7. This chain links TRBV5-1 with TRBJ2-1, with 11 positions matching TRBD1. The source material was peripheral blood. This clonotype originated in a woman aged 70-85 years who had recovered from COVID-19. Here the CDR3 reads CASSPGTGGKNEQFF. The CDR3 DNA follows: TGCGCCAGCAGCCCCGGGACAGGGGGTAAAAATGAGCAGTTCTTC.